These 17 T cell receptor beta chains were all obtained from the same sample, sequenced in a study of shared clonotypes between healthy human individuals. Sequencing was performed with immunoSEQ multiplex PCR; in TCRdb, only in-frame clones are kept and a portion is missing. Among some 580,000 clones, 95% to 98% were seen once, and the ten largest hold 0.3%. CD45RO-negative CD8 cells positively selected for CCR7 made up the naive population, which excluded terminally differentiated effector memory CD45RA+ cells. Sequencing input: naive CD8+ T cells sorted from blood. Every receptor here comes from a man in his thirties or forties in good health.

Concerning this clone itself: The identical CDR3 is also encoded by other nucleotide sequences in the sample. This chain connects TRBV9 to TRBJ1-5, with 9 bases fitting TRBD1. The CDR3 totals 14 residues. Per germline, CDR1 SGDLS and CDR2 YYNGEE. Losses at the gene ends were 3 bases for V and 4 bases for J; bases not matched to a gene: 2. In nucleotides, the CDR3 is TGTGCCAGCAGCGCGGGACAGGGAAATCAGCCCCAGCATTTT. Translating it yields CASSAGQGNQPQHF.

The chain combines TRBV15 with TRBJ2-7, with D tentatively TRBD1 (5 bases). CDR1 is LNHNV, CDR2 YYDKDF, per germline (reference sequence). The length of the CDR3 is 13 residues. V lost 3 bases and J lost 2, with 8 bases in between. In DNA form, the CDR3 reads TGTGCCACCAGCAGGGGGCCGGCCTACGAGCAGTACTTC. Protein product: CATSRGPAYEQYF.

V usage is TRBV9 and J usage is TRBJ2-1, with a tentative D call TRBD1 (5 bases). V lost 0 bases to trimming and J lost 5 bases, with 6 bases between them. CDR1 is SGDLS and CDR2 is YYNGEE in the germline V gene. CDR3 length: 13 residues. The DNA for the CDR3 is TGTGCCAGCAGCGTAGGACAGCACAATGAGCAGTTCTTC. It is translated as CASSVGQHNEQFF.

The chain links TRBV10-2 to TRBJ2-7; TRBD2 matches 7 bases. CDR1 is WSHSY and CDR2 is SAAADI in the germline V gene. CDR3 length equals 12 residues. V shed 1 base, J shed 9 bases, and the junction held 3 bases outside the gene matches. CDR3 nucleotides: TGCGCCAGCAGTGAGTGGGGGGGGTGGCAGTACTTC. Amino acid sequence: CASSEWGGWQYF.

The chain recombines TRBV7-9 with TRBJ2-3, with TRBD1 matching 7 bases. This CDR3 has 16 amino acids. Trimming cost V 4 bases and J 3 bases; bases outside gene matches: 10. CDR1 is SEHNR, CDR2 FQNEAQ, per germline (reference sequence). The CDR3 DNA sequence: TGTGCCAGCAGCTCCCTCGGGACAGTCTTGACAGATACGCAGTATTTT. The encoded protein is CASSSLGTVLTDTQYF.

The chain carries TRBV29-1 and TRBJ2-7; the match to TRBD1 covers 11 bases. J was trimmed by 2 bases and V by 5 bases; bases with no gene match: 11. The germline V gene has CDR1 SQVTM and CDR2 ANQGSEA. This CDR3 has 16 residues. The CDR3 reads CSVPEPGTGGPYEQYF. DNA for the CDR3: TGCAGCGTTCCAGAGCCAGGGACAGGGGGACCCTACGAGCAGTACTTC.

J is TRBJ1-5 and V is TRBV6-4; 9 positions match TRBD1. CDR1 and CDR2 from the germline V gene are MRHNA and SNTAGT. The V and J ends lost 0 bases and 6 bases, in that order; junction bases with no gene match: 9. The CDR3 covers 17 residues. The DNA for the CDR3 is TGTGCCAGCAGTGACTCCCCTATCCGACAGGGGGGTCAGCCCCAGCATTTT. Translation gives CASSDSPIRQGGQPQHF.

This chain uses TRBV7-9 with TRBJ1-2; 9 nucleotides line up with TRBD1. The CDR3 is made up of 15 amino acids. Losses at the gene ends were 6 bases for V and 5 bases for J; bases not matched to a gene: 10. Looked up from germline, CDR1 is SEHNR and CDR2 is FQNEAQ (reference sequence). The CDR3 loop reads CASSSDTGGVYGYTF. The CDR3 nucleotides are TGTGCCAGCAGTTCCGATACAGGGGGCGTTTATGGCTACACCTTC. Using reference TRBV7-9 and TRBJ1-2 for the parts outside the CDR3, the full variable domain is DTGVSQNPRHKITKRGQNVTFRCDPISEHNRLYWYRQTLGQGPEFLTYFQNEAQLEKSRLLSDRFSAERPKGSFSTLEIQRTEQGDSAMYLCASSSDTGGVYGYTFGSGTRLTVV.

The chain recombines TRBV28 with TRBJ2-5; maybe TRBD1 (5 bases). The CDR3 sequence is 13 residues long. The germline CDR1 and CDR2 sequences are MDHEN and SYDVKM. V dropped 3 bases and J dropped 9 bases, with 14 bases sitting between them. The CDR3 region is CASSLGLPKAQYF. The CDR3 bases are TGTGCCAGCAGTTTGGGGCTCCCGAAGGCCCAGTACTTC. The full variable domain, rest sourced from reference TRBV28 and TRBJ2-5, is DVKVTQSSRYLVKRTGEKVFLECVQDMDHENMFWYRQDPGLGLRLIYFSYDVKMKEKGDIPEGYSVSREKKERFSLILESASTNQTSMYLCASSLGLPKAQYFGPGTRLLVL.

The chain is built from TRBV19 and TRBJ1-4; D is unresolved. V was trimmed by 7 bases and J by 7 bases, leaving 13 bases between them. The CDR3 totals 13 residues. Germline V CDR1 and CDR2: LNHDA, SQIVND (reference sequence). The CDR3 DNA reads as TGTGCCAGTAAAGTACAAGGCCGTGAAAAACTGTTTTTT. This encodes CASKVQGREKLFF. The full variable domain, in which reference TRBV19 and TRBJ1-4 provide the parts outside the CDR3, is DGGITQSPKYLFRKEGQNVTLSCEQNLNHDAMYWYRQDPGQGLRLIYYSQIVNDFQKGDIAEGYSVSREKKESFPLTVTSAQKNPTAFYLCASKVQGREKLFFGSGTQLSVL.

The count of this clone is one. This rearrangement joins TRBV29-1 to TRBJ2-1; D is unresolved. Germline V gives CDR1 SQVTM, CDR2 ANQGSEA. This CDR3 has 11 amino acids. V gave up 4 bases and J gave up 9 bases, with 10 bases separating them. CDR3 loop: CSVVRSIEQFF. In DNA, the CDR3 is TGCAGCGTTGTCCGGAGCATTGAGCAGTTCTTC.

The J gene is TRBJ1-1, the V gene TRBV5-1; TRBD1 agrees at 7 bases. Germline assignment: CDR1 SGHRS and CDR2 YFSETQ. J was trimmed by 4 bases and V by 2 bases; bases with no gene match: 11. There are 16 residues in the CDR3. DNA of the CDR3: TGCGCCAGCAGCTTCCACCCGGACAGGCCGAGCACTGAAGCTTTCTTT. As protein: CASSFHPDRPSTEAFF.

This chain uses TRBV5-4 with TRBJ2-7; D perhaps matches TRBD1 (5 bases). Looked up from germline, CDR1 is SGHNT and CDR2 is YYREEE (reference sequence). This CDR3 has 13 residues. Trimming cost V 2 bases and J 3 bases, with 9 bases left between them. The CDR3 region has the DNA TGTGCCAGCAGCTTAACAGGAAACTACGAGCAGTACTTC. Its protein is CASSLTGNYEQYF.

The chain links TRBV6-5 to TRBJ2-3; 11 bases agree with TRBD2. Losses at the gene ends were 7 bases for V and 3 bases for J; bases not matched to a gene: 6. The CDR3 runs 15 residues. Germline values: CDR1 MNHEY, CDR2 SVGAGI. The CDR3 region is CASNIAGGPTDTQYF. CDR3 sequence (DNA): TGTGCCAGCAATATAGCGGGAGGGCCTACAGATACGCAGTATTTT.

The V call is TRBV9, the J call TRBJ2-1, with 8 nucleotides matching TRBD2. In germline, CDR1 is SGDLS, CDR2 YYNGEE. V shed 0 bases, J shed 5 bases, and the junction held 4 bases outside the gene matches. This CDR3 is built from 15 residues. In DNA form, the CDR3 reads TGTGCCAGCAGCGTAGCTGCGGGAGGCCACAATGAGCAGTTCTTC. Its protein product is CASSVAAGGHNEQFF.

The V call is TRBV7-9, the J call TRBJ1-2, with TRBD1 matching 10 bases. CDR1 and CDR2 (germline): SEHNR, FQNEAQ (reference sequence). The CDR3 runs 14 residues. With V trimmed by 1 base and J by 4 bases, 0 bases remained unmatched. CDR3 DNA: TGTGCCAGCAGCTTAGGGACAGGGGGCTATGGCTACACCTTC. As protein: CASSLGTGGYGYTF.

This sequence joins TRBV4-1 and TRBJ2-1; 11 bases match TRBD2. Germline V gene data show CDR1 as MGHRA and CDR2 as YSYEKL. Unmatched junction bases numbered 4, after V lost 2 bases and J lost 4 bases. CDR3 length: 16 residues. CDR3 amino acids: CASSQQLAGVYNEQFF. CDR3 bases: TGCGCCAGCAGCCAACAACTAGCGGGAGTTTACAATGAGCAGTTCTTC.